This T cell receptor beta chain was obtained from a study of regulatory T cells in long-lasting Graves disease. The study, taken as a whole, reports: Persistent disease showed a preference for TRBV28, TRBJ1-2 and TRBJ2-5. Patients with persistent disease shared some 3,000 public clonotypes, outpacing the approximately 950 shared by new patients.

Time point specified: newly diagnosed GD, antithyroid drugs for less than 3 months. TCR sequences were obtained from RNA taken from PBMCs. EDTA tubes held approximately 10 milliliters of peripheral blood from each patient. The CDR3 adds up to 16 amino acids, both ends counted. Per the germline V gene, CDR1 is SGHRS and CDR2 is YFSETQ. With respect to this clonotype: The antigen is undetermined. It is unclear where the CDR3 begins or ends on the DNA, so no DNA is shown, and the CDR3 is as TCRdb lists it.

Building of the TCR beta libraries involved iRepertoire HTBI primers and Arm-PCR of CDR3 regions. TCRdb used MiXCR to reprocess the multiplex PCR reads, holding one entry per CDR3 protein. The profile covers 450,000 to 650,000 distinct CDR3 sequences, with 16% appearing a single time and roughly 25% taken by the ten largest. The data were also submitted as part of a second study, on T cells in Graves' hyperthyroidism and ophthalmopathy. That paper states: The model forecast ophthalmopathy, anticipating it by a median about 6.5 months before onset.

The chain combines TRBV5-1 with TRBJ1-6; TRBD1, the D gene given by the table, was not confirmed from the DNA. This specimen consisted of peripheral blood mononuclear cells (PBMCs), obtained at new diagnosis, from a patient treated with antithyroid drugs. The sequence was obtained from a woman aged 35-60 years with Graves disease. CDR3 sequence: CASSLRDTTFGSPLHF.